Listed below are T cell receptor beta chains from one sample, sequenced in a study of T cell responses to AZD1222 COVID-19 vaccine. Data came from immunoSEQ multiplex PCR; TCRdb stores just in-frame clones and leaves some out. The sample contains around 60,000 clones, 90% to 95% of which appear only once. Sample: peripheral blood, taken 28 days after the second dose of the MenACWY control vaccine. These receptors originate from an adult who received the MenACWY meningococcal vaccine as a control. Both conserved end residues are part of each CDR3. The D gene is left open where the match is weak. A clone size is listed for some rows: how often the clone was seen (once, few, many), or a class if it is expanded.

clone_size j_call v_call d_call cdr3_aa cdr3_nt
NA TRBJ2-2 TRBV2 TRBD2 CASSAAAAGGTGELFF TGTGCCAGCAGTGCCGCGGCAGCGGGAGGGACCGGGGAGCTGTTTTTT
NA TRBJ2-7 TRBV2 TRBD1 CASRDFPGTAFSYEQYF TGTGCCAGCAGGGACTTCCCGGGGACAGCCTTTTCCTACGAGCAGTACTTC
once TRBJ1-5 TRBV15 TRBD1 CATSTGTGANQPQHF TGTGCCACCAGCACTGGGACAGGGGCCAATCAGCCCCAGCATTTT
NA TRBJ1-4 TRBV7-9 NA CASSLGDWEKLFF TGTGCCAGCAGCCTGGGGGATTGGGAAAAACTGTTTTTT
NA TRBJ1-2 TRBV6-5 TRBD1 CASSYTGVSNYGYTF TGTGCCAGCAGTTACACAGGGGTTAGTAACTATGGCTACACCTTC
NA TRBJ2-5 TRBV27 TRBD1 CASSSTDRDSYQETQYF TGTGCCAGCAGTTCTACGGACAGGGATTCGTACCAAGAGACCCAGTACTTC
NA TRBJ2-6 TRBV5-4 NA CASSLARGTGANVLTF TGTGCCAGCAGCTTGGCCAGGGGTACTGGGGCCAACGTCCTGACTTTC
once TRBJ2-1 TRBV24-1 TRBD2 CATSDSGTSRNNEQFF TGTGCCACCAGTGATTCAGGGACTAGCAGGAACAATGAGCAGTTCTTC
NA TRBJ2-7 TRBV12-3/TRBV12-4 TRBD2 CASSTGLVSEQYF TGTGCCAGCAGTACAGGACTAGTCTCCGAGCAGTACTTC
NA TRBJ1-1 TRBV2 NA CASSAVAGFPNTEAFF TGTGCCAGCAGTGCGGTCGCAGGGTTCCCGAACACTGAAGCTTTCTTT
NA TRBJ1-2 TRBV7-6 NA CASSPSPYTF TGTGCCAGCAGCCCCTCCCCTTACACCTTC